This T cell receptor beta chain was retrieved from a study of response to subunit inactivated influenza vaccine. Trimming removed 6 bases at V and 2 bases at J, with 11 bases between. This CDR3 has 12 residues. The germline gives CDR1 DFQATT, CDR2 SNEGSKA (reference sequence). TCRdb processed the RT-PCR reads anew with MiXCR; each CDR3 protein has one entry. The sample lists fewer than 600,000 distinct CDR3 sequences, less than 7.5% seen once, with less than 15% in the top ten. This clonotype was found a few times. The material sequenced was PBMCs from blood, taken about 24 months after vaccination. The genes are TRBV20-1 and TRBJ2-7; D is possibly TRBD1 (6 bases). The origin of this receptor is a man between 45 and 75 years old who received an inactivated influenza vaccine. The CDR3 sequence: CSATDSPYEQYF. The CDR3 region has the DNA TGCAGTGCCACGGACAGTCCCTACGAGCAGTACTTC.